A single sample is the source of the 13 T cell receptor beta chains below, sequenced in a study of T cells in Graves' hyperthyroidism and ophthalmopathy. Using RNA transcripts as the source, TCR beta CDR3 regions were amplified. A set of HTBI primers served as the primers for a first-round RT-PCR of the TCR CDR3. TCRdb re-analysed the multiplex PCR reads in MiXCR, keeping a single row per CDR3 protein. This sample carries approximately 690,000 distinct CDR3 sequences, about 14% of them seen once, and the ten largest clones take around 13%. The sequencing sample was made of blood. Receptor source: a woman in her fifties or sixties with Graves' ophthalmopathy.

This clonotype was detected ten times or more. The gene calls are TRBV28 and TRBJ2-5; D is perhaps TRBD1 (7 bases). This CDR3 is built from 13 residues. Trimming took 4 bases from V and 4 from J, leaving 10 bases between them. Per the germline V gene, CDR1 is MDHEN and CDR2 is SYDVKM. The DNA of the CDR3 is TGTGCCAGCAGTTCTCAGGGGGGAGAGACCCAGTACTTC. This sequence encodes CASSSQGGETQYF.

This clonotype was detected many times. J is TRBJ2-1 and V is TRBV11-2, with 14 bases aligning to TRBD2. Unmatched junction bases numbered 13, after V lost 4 bases and J lost 5 bases. This CDR3 comprises 19 residues. The germline gives CDR1 SGHAT, CDR2 FQNNGV. This chain's CDR3 is CASSYSSLGLAGGHNEQFF. The CDR3 coding sequence is TGTGCCAGCAGCTATAGTTCCCTCGGACTAGCGGGAGGCCACAATGAGCAGTTCTTC.

This clonotype has at least ten counts. The rearrangement joins TRBV20-1 to TRBJ2-7; 9 bases are a match to TRBD2. Trimming at V came to 6 bases and at J to 5 bases, leaving 14 bases not matched to a gene. Germline lookup yields CDR1 DFQATT and CDR2 SNEGSKA (reference sequence). The CDR3 contains 15 residues. CDR3 protein: CSAPSGGLALHEQYF. The CDR3 DNA reads TGCAGTGCCCCTTCGGGGGGACTAGCTCTTCACGAGCAGTACTTC.

In this sample, this clonotype turned up many times. For the CDR3, the DNA is TGTGCCAGCGCTGGTACTAGCGACCAAGAGACCCAGTACTTC. This codes for CASAGTSDQETQYF. The chain is built from TRBV7-2 and TRBJ2-5, with 7 bases fitting TRBD2. The germline gives CDR1 SGHTA, CDR2 FQGNSA. The CDR3 is made up of 14 amino acids. V was pared by 8 bases and J by 0 bases, with 6 bases of the junction left unmatched.

This clonotype was seen many times. The chain joins TRBV20-1 to TRBJ2-7; 9 bases are shared with TRBD2. The CDR3 runs to 11 residues. CDR1 and CDR2 from the germline V gene are DFQATT and SNEGSKA (reference sequence). V dropped 7 bases and J dropped 7; count of bases not matched to a gene: 5. The chain's CDR3 is CSVWLAGEQYF. The DNA of the CDR3 is TGCAGTGTCTGGCTAGCGGGAGAGCAGTACTTC.

The V and J genes are TRBV5-1 and TRBJ2-7, with 9 bases lining up with TRBD1. With 1 base clipped from V and 6 bases from J, the junction kept 17 bases outside the gene matches. The CDR3 length is 18 residues. Germline-derived CDR1 and CDR2 are SGHRS and YFSETQ. The CDR3 region has the DNA TGCGCCAGCAGCTTGAAAGCGGGTCCCGGGACAGGGTTTTCCGAGCAGTACTTC. This codes for CASSLKAGPGTGFSEQYF.

This clonotype has a single count. The chain uses TRBV7-8 and TRBJ2-3; TRBD2 matches 13 bases. In germline, CDR1 is SGHVS, CDR2 FQNEAQ. CDR3 size: 18 residues. Trimming removed 5 bases from V and 2 bases from J; junction bases left unmatched: 10. CDR3 sequence: CASSPRTSGRPYTDTQYF. In nucleotides, the CDR3 is TGTGCCAGCAGCCCGCGGACTAGCGGGAGACCCTACACAGATACGCAGTATTTT.

CDR3 coding DNA: TGTGCCAGTAGTAAACCACCGGGACTAGCGGGAGGGCTGCGTGAGACCCAGTACTTC. It codes for CASSKPPGLAGGLRETQYF. J is TRBJ2-5 and V is TRBV19; 16 bases are a match to TRBD2. The CDR3 contains 19 residues. V shed 4 bases and J 5 bases; nucleotides not matched to a gene: 13. From germline, CDR1 is LNHDA and CDR2 SQIVND (reference sequence).

This clonotype was counted ten times or more. V is TRBV2 and J is TRBJ1-5; 8 bases line up with TRBD1. Germline-derived CDR1 and CDR2 are SNHLY and FYNNEI. The CDR3 has 11 residues. V shed 8 bases and J 13 bases; nucleotides not matched to a gene: 7. DNA of the CDR3: TGTGCCAGCGATCCCGGGACAGGTCAGCATTTT. It yields the protein CASDPGTGQHF.

The chain joins TRBV27 to TRBJ2-4, with D hard to call. V dropped 3 bases and J dropped 6 bases, with 9 bases sitting between them. The CDR3 contains 13 residues. Per germline, CDR1 MNHEY and CDR2 SMNVEV (reference sequence). CDR3 nucleotides: TGTGCCAGCAGTTTTAAACAGTCAAACATTCAGTACTTC. Its translation: CASSFKQSNIQYF.

This clonotype was detected a few times. J is TRBJ2-4 and V is TRBV4-3; TRBD2 matches at 7 bases. This CDR3 spans 17 amino acids. CDR1 LGHNA and CDR2 YSLEER come from the germline V gene. V was pared by 0 bases and J by 3 bases, with 8 bases of the junction left unmatched. The DNA of the CDR3 is TGCGCCAGCAGCCAAGATTGGGCTAGCGGCCACAAAAACATTCAGTACTTC. Its translation is CASSQDWASGHKNIQYF.

V and J are TRBV15 and TRBJ2-7; D perhaps matches TRBD2 (6 bases). This CDR3 region has 18 residues. The ends were cut back, 5 bases at V and 2 bases at J, with 25 bases in the middle. CDR1 is LNHNV and CDR2 is YYDKDF in the germline V gene (reference sequence). DNA of the CDR3: TGTGCCACCAGCCCAGTGATTCAGATAAGCGGGCGACCCTACGAGCAGTACTTC. Translated: CATSPVIQISGRPYEQYF.

As DNA, the CDR3 is TGTGCCATCAGTGATTCCGGGAGCGGGACTCCGCACGAGCAGTACTTC. It specifies CAISDSGSGTPHEQYF. The chain uses TRBV10-3 and TRBJ2-7, with 7 nucleotides matching TRBD2. The CDR3 covers 16 residues. With V trimmed by 3 bases and J by 5 bases, 13 bases remained unmatched. Germline V lookup: CDR1 ENHRY, CDR2 SYGVKD.